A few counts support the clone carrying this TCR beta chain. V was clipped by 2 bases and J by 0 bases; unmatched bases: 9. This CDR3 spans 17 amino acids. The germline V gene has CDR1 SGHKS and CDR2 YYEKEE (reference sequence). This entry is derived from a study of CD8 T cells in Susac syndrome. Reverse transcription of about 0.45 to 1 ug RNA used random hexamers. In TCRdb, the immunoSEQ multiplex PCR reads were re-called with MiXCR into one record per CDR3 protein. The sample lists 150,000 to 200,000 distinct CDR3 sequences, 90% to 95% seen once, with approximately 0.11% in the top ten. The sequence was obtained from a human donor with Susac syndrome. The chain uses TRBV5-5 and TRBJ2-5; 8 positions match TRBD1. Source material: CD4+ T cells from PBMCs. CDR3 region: CASSFTRDRRYQETQYF. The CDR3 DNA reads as TGTGCCAGCAGCTTTACCCGGGACAGGAGGTACCAAGAGACCCAGTACTTC. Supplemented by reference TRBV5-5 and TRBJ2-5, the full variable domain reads DAGVTQSPTHLIKTRGQQVTLRCSPISGHKSVSWYQQVLGQGPQFIFQYYEKEERGRGNFPDRFSARQFPNYSSELNVNALLLGDSALYLCASSFTRDRRYQETQYFGPGTRLLVL.